This paragraph covers one T cell receptor beta chain sequence. The CDR3 is 14 amino acids. Germline trimming cut 6 bases from V and 1 base from J; bases unmatched to any gene: 4. Germline V gives CDR1 ENHRY, CDR2 SYGVKD. The sample belongs to a study of shared clonotypes between healthy human individuals. Study information: Each donor's CD8 memory used one plate, CD8 naive two, each CD4 subset three.

Assay used: immunoSEQ multiplex PCR; TCRdb lists only in-frame clones, some missing. The sample lists over 2 million clones; 90% to 95% were seen once. The rearrangement joins TRBV10-3 to TRBJ1-2; TRBD1 matches at 8 bases. The sample consisted of naive CD4+ T cells sorted from blood. Subset meaning: CD45RA+ positively selected. This TCR was sampled from a man younger than 35 in good health. As DNA, the CDR3 is TGTGCCATCAGCCGGGACAGGAATAACTATGGCTACACCTTC. It is translated as CAISRDRNNYGYTF.